The present T cell receptor (beta chain) was sequenced within a study of Graves' ophthalmopathy and Graves' hyperthyroidism. Overall study findings and caveats: The study's model predicted ophthalmopathy progression at around 70% sensitivity and 72% to 75% specificity.

As to this clonotype: Its specificity is not known.

TCR beta CDR3 amplification used RNA transcripts. The authors performed first-round RT-PCR with HTBI primers and then a second-round multiplex PCR. TCRdb reprocessed the multiplex PCR reads via MiXCR and lists one record per CDR3 protein. The table has over a million distinct CDR3 sequences, about two fifths seen once. The TCR comes from an adult man with Graves' hyperthyroidism. Sequenced input: peripheral blood or thyroid tissue (not recorded which).

This CDR3 is CATSTDRYGYTF. Here the CDR3 DNA reads TGTGCCACATCGACGGACCGGTATGGCTACACCTTC. This chain connects TRBV28 to TRBJ1-2; D unclear. The CDR3 consists of 12 residues. Trimming pared 10 bases from V and 5 bases from J, leaving 14 bases between. The germline V gene encodes CDR1 MDHEN and CDR2 SYDVKM.